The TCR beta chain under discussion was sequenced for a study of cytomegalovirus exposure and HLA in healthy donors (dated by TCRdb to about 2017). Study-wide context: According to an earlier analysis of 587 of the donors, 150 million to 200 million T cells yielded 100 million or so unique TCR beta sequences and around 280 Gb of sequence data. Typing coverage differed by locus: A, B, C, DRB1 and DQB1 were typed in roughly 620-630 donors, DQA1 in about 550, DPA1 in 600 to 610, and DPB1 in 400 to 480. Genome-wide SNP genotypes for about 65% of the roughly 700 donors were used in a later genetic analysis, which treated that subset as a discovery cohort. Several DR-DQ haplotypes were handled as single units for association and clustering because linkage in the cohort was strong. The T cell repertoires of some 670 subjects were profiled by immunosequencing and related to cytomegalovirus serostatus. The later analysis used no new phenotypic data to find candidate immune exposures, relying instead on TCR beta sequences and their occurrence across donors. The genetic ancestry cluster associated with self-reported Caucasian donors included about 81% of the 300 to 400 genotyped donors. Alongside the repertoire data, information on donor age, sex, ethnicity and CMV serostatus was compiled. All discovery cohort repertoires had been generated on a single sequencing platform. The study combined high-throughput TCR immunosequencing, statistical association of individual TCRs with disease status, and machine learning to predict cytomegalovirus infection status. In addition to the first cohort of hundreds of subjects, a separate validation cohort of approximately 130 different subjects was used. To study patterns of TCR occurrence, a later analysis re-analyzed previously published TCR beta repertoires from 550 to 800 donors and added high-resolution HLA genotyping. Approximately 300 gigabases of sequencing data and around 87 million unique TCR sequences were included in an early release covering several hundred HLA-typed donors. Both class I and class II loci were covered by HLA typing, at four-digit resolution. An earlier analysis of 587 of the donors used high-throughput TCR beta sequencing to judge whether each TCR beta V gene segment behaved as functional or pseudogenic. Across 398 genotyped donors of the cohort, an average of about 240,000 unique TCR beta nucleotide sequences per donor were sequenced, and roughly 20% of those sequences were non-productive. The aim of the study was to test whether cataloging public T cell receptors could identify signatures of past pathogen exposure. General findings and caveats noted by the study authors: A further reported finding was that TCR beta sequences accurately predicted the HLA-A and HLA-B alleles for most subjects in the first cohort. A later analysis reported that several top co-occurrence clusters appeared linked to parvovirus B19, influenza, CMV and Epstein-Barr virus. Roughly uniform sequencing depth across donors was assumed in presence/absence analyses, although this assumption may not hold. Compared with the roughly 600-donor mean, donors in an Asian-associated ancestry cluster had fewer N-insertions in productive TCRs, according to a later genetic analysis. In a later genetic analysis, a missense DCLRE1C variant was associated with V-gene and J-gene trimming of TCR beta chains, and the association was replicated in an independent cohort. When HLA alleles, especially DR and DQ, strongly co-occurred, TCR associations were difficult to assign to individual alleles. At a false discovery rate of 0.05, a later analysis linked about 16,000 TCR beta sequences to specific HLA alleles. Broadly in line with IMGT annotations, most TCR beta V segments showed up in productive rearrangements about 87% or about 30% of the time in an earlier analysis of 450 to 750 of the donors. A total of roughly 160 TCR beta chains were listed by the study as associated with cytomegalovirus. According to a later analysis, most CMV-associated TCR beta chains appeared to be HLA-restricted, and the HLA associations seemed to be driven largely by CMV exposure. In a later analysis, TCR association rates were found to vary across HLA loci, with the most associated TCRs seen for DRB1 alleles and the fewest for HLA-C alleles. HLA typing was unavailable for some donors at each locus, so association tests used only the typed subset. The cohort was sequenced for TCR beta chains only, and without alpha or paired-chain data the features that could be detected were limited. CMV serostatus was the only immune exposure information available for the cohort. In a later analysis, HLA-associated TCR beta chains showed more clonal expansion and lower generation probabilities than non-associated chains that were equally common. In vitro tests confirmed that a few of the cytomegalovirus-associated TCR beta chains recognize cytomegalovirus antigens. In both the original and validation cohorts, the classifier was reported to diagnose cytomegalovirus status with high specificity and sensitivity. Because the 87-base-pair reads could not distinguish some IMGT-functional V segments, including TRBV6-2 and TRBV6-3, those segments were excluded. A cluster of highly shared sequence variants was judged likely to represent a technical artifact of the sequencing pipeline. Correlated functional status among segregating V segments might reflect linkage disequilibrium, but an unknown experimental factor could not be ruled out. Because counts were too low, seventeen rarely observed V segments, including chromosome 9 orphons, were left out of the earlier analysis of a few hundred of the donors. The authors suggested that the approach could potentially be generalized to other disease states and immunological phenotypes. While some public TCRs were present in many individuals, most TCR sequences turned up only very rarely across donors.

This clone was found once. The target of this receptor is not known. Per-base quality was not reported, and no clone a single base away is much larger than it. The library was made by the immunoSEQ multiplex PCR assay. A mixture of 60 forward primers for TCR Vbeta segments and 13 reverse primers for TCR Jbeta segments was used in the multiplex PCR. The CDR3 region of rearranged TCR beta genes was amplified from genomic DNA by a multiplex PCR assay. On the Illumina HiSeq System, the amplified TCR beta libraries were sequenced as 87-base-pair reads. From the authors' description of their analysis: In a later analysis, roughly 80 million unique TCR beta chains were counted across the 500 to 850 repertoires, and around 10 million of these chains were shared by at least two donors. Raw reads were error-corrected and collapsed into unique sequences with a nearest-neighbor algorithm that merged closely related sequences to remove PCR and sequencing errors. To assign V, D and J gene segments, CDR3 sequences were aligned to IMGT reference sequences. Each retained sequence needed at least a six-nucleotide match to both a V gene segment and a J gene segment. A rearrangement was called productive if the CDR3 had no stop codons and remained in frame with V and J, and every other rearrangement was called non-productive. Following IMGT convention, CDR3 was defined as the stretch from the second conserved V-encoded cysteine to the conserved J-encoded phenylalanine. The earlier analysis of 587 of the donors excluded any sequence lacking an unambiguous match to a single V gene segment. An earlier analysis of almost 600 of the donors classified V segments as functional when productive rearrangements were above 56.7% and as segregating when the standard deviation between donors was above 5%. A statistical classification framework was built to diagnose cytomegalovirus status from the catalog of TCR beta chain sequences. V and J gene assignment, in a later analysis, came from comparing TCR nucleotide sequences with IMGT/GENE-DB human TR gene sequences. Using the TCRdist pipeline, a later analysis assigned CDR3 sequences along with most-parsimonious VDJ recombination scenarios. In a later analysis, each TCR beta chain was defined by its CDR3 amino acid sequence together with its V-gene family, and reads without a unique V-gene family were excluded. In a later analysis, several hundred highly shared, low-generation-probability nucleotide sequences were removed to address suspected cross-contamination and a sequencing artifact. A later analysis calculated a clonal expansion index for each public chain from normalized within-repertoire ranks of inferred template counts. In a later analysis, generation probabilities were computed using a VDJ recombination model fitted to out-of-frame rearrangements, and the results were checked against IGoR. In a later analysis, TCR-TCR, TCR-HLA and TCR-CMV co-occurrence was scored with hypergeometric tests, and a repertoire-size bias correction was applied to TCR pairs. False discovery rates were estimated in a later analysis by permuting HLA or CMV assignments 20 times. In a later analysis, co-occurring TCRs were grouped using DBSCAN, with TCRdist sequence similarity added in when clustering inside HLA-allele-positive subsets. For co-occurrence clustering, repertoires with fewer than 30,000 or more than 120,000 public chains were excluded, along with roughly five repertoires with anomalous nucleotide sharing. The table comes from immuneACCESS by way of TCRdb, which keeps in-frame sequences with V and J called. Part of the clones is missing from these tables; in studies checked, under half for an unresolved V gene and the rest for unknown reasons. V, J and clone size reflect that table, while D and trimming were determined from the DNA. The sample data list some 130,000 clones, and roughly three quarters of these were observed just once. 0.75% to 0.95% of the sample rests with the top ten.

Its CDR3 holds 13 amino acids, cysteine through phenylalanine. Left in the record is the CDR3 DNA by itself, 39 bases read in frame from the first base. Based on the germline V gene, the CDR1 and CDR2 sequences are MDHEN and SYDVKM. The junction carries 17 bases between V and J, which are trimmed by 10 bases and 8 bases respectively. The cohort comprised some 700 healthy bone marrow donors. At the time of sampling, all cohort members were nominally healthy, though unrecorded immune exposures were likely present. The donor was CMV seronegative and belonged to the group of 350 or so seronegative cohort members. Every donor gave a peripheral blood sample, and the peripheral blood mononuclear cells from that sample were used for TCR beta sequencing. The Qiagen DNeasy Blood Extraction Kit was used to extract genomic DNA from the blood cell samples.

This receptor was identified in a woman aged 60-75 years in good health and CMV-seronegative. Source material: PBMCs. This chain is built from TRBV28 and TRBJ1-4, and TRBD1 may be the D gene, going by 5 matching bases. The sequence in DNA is TGTGCCACAAACGGAGGGGTTTGGGAAAAACTGTTTTTT. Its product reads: CATNGGVWEKLFF.